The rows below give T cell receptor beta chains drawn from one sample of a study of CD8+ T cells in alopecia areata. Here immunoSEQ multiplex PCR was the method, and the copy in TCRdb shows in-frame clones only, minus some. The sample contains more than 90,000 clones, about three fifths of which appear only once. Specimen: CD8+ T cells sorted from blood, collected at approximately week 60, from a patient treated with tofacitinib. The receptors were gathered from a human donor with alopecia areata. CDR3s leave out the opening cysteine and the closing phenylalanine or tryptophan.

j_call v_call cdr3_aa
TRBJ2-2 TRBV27 ASSLGGGTGELF
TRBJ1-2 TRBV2 ASDNRDRLTYGYT
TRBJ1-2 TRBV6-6 ASSYGQGDYGYT
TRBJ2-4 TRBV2 ASGGEKNIQY
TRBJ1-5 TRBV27 ASSPSDPQPQH
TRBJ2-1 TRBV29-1 SVLHNEQF
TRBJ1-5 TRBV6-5 ASRGRNSNQPQH
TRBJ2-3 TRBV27 ASSPTAPTGSDTQY
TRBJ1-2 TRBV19 ASSISGQGMAGYT
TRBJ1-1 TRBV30 AWEPGGITEAF
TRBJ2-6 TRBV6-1 ASSAGPGANVLT
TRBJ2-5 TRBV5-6 ASSLQGVETQY
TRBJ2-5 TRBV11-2 ASSSSSGGASETQY
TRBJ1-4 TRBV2 ATNNQEDEKLF
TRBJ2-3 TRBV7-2 ASILAGGTDTQY
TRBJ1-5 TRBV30 AWSLGGGNQPQH
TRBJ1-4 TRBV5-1 ASSSTLGRNNEKLF
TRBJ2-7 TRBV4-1 ASSPARTGLSYEQY
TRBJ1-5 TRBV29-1 SGWDTDNQPQH
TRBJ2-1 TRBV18 ASSPPGRQGGYNEQF
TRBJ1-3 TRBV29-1 SVMTGEGDNTIY
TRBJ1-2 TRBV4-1 ASSQGGQGGGGYT
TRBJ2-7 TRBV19 ASSDSYEQY
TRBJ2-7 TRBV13 ASSFWDSSYEQY
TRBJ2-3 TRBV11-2 ASSRILAGQDTQY
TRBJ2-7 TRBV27 ASGSGGDEQY
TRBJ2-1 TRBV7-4 ASSPGTGAYNEQF
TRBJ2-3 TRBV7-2 ASSQTGPSTDTQY
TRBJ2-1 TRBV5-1 ASSLPRGYNEQF
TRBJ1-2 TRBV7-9 ASSPGHPNYGYT
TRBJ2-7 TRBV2 ASSKGQGVGEQY
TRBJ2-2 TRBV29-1 SARGRTGELF
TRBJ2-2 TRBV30 AWSSTSGGSGTGELF
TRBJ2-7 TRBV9 ASSAGYEQY
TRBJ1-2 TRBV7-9 ASSQKSRESGYGYT
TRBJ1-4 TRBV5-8 ASSRGTATNEKLF
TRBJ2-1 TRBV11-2 ASSSPRGGPSYNEQF
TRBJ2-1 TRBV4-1 ASSQDGTSDDEQF